The T cell receptor beta chain described here comes from a study of CD8+CD57+ T cells in acquired aplastic anemia. This clonotype has just a few counts. The antigen is undetermined. Germline lookup yields CDR1 SGHTA and CDR2 FQGNSA. The CDR3 has 15 residues. Between the trimmed V and J ends, which lost 6 bases and 4 bases, there was a span of 19 bases. The template used for profiling TCR beta VDJ and CDR3 was genomic DNA. TCRdb passed the reads through MiXCR, listing each CDR3 protein once. The sample contains nearly 60,000 distinct CDR3 sequences, around 57% of which appear only once. Whoever was chosen for sequencing had shown CD8+CD57+ cell expansion by flow cytometry. Study-level points and caveats: Patients had twenty-nine CD8+ CDR3 sequences in common with controls (the shared set).

Specimen: sorted CD4+, CD8+, or CD8+CD57+ T cells (not recorded which) from PBMCs. The sequence came from a human donor with aplastic anemia. The V gene is TRBV7-2, the J gene TRBJ2-7; unclear D gene. CDR3 nucleotide sequence: TGTGCCAGCAGTTCCTGGAAATCCCGCAGATACGAGCAGTACTTC. Translated: CASSSWKSRRYEQYF.